The T cell receptor beta chain under discussion was sequenced for a study of CD8+CD57+ T cells in acquired aplastic anemia. In the study overall: Each DNA sample taken from sorted CD4+ and CD8+ cells came to 3.2 ug on average. The study, taken as a whole, reports: Statistical testing detected no significant gap in CD8+ Simpson's diversity between patients and controls.

There are many counts of this clonotype. Its antigen is not known. The sequenced patients had an expansion of CD8+CD57+ cells seen by flow cytometry. All participating patients were living with severe acquired aplastic anemia. Blood sampling was performed on the patients, and none of them had received therapy by then. CDR3 and TCR beta VDJ profiling relied on a genomic DNA template. A single record per CDR3 protein comes from TCRdb applying MiXCR to the reads. This sample yields roughly 120,000 distinct CDR3 sequences, of which 45% to 60% are seen a single time; around 27% belongs to the top ten. Trimming took 5 bases from V and 1 from J, leaving 11 bases between them. CDR1 and CDR2 (germline): MNHNY, SVGAGI (reference sequence). CDR3 length equals 14 residues.

The V gene is TRBV6-6, the J gene TRBJ1-1; D remains ambiguous. This TCR was sampled from a human donor with aplastic anemia. Material for sequencing was sorted CD4+, CD8+, or CD8+CD57+ T cells (not recorded which) from PBMCs. The CDR3 loop is CASSHELRNTEAFF. CDR3 DNA: TGTGCCAGCAGTCACGAACTGCGGAACACTGAAGCTTTCTTT.